The 5 T cell receptor beta chains below all came from one sample that was sequenced in a study of beta chain features in type 1 diabetes. Of the isolated RNA, all was reverse transcribed, and so the sequenced material was expressed TCRB transcripts. Here immunoSEQ multiplex PCR was the method, and the copy in TCRdb shows in-frame clones only, minus some. The sample includes hundreds of thousands of clones, roughly 17% of them seen just once. The material sequenced was naive CD4+ T cells from blood. The receptors stem from a young woman in good health.

This clone was seen a handful of times. The chain has TRBV28 and TRBJ2-7; TRBD1 agrees at 10 bases. J was trimmed by 3 bases and V by 4 bases; bases with no gene match: 3. From germline, CDR1 is MDHEN and CDR2 SYDVKM. CDR3 size: 14 residues. CDR3 in DNA: TGTGCCAGCAGTTCGGGACAGGGGTTCTACGAGCAGTACTTC. Protein sequence: CASSSGQGFYEQYF.

This chain links TRBV5-1 with TRBJ1-1, with 7 bases matching TRBD1. V lost 4 bases and J lost 0; bases outside the gene matches: 12. The CDR3 length is 17 residues. Germline CDR1 reads SGHRS; CDR2 reads YFSETQ. The CDR3 loop is CASSTGQAIRMNTEAFF. Written as DNA, the CDR3 is TGCGCCAGCAGCACAGGACAGGCCATACGGATGAACACTGAAGCTTTCTTT.

A few counts support this clone. The chain links TRBV4-2 to TRBJ2-7; D gene ambiguous. Deletions cut 0 bases from V and 2 bases from J, with 14 bases between. There are 16 residues in the CDR3. Germline CDR1 LGHNA, CDR2 YNFKEQ. The CDR3 protein is CASSQESSSRTYEQYF. Here the CDR3 DNA reads TGTGCCAGCAGCCAAGAATCGAGTAGCCGTACCTACGAGCAGTACTTC.

This clone has more than one count but fewer than ten. The CDR3 loop reads CASSPRVFGANVLTF. The CDR3 DNA follows: TGTGCCAGCAGCCCGAGGGTTTTTGGGGCCAACGTCCTGACTTTC. The V and J genes are TRBV28 and TRBJ2-6; weak D call: TRBD2 (5 bases). V gave up 6 bases and J gave up 3 bases, with 12 bases separating them. CDR1 is MDHEN, CDR2 SYDVKM, per germline. The CDR3 loop spans 15 amino acids.

This clone was detected a few times. The rearrangement uses TRBV28 and TRBJ2-4; D perhaps matches TRBD1 (5 bases). There are 13 residues in the CDR3. CDR1 and CDR2 from the germline V gene are MDHEN and SYDVKM. V lost 8 bases and J 8 bases, leaving 16 bases between the germline ends. Written as DNA, the CDR3 is TGTGCCAGCCGCGTAGGGGCATTTGACATTCAGTACTTC. Amino acid sequence: CASRVGAFDIQYF. The full variable domain, completed using reference TRBV28 and TRBJ2-4, is DVKVTQSSRYLVKRTGEKVFLECVQDMDHENMFWYRQDPGLGLRLIYFSYDVKMKEKGDIPEGYSVSREKKERFSLILESASTNQTSMYLCASRVGAFDIQYFGAGTRLSVL.